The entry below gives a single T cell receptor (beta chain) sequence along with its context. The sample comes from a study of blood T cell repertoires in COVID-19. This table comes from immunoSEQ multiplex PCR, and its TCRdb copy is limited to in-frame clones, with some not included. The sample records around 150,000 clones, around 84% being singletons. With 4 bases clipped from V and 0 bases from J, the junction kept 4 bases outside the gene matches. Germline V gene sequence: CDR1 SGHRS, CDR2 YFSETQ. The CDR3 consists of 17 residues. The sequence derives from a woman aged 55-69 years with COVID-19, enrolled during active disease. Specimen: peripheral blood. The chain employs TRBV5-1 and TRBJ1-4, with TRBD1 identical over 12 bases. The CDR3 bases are TGCGCCAGCAGCCCGGGACAGGGGGCGGCAACTAATGAAAAACTGTTTTTT. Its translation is CASSPGQGAATNEKLFF.